This TCR beta chain was captured by sequencing in a study of glioma-infiltrating T cells. Points from the study as a whole: Very few CDR3 sequences were shared between tissue and blood.

Ten or more counts support this clonotype. Its target is unknown. The iRepertoire nested amplicon-rescue multiplex PCR amplified TCR alpha and beta CDR3s from RNA. MiXCR was run by TCRdb on the multiplex PCR reads, yielding one entry per CDR3 protein. Of 100,000 to 150,000 distinct CDR3 sequences listed, about 25% were seen once; the top ten hold about a quarter. Germline assignment: CDR1 SEHNR and CDR2 FQNEAQ (reference sequence). V gave up 5 bases and J gave up 1 base, with 14 bases separating them. CDR3 length: 15 amino acids. Sequencing was done on a sample of glioma tissue, nonneoplastic brain tissue, or PBMCs (not recorded which). This clonotype originated in a human donor with low-grade glioma or glioblastoma, undergoing nonglioma brain surgery, or in good health (not recorded which). The chain is built from TRBV7-9 and TRBJ1-1; D is ambiguous. The CDR3 loop reads CASSPTQVTNTEAFF. The CDR3 region has the DNA TGTGCCAGCAGCCCAACCCAGGTAACGAACACTGAAGCTTTCTTT.